Presented here are 23 T cell receptor beta chains from one specimen sequenced in a study of blood T cell repertoires in COVID-19. Sequencing was performed with immunoSEQ multiplex PCR; in TCRdb, only in-frame clones are kept and a portion is missing. The data hold about 68,000 clones, with about 86% observed a single time. Sequencing was performed on peripheral blood. Source of these receptors: a woman aged 55 to 70 with acute or convalescent COVID-19.

The chain has TRBV25-1 and TRBJ2-1, with 11 bases fitting TRBD2. In germline, CDR1 is MGHDK, CDR2 SYGVNS. The ends lost 5 bases at V and 4 bases at J; junction bases unmatched: 7. This CDR3 has 16 amino acids. The CDR3 protein is CASSLAGGTGYNEQFF. The CDR3 bases are TGTGCCAGCAGTCTAGCGGGAGGCACAGGTTACAATGAGCAGTTCTTC.

The chain is built from TRBV12-3 or TRBV12-4 and TRBJ1-1; possible D gene TRBD1, 6 bases. This CDR3 is built from 13 residues. V dropped 5 bases and J dropped 2 bases, with 9 bases sitting between them. CDR3 DNA sequence: TGTGCCAGCAGTACAGGGAGTAACACTGAAGCTTTCTTT. This gives the protein CASSTGSNTEAFF.

This sequence joins TRBV6-5 and TRBJ2-7, with TRBD1 identical over 8 bases. This CDR3 comprises 15 residues. V trimming: 3 bases; J trimming: 2 bases; junction bases outside the gene matches: 6. The germline V gene encodes CDR1 MNHEY and CDR2 SVGAGI. The CDR3 nucleotides are TGTGCCAGCAGTTATAATCTGGGACAGGCCTACGAGCAGTACTTC. It encodes CASSYNLGQAYEQYF.

The V gene is TRBV4-1, the J gene TRBJ1-2, with 7 bases that match TRBD1. V shed 3 bases and J 4 bases; nucleotides not matched to a gene: 5. Germline V lookup: CDR1 MGHRA, CDR2 YSYEKL. The CDR3 runs 14 residues. The CDR3: CASSQPTGFYGYTF. CDR3 DNA: TGCGCCAGCAGCCAGCCGACAGGGTTCTATGGCTACACCTTC.

The chain uses TRBV3-1 (or the pseudogene TRBV3-2) and TRBJ1-2, with D possibly being TRBD1 (6 bases). The length of the CDR3 is 14 residues. V lost 1 base and J lost 5, with 11 bases in between. Germline assignment: CDR1 LGHDT and CDR2 YNNKEL (reference sequence). The DNA of the CDR3 is TGTGCCAGCAGCCAAGGCGGGGGCTTTTATGGCTACACCTTC. This sequence encodes CASSQGGGFYGYTF.

The chain employs TRBV29-1 and TRBJ1-1; D gene unclear. Trimming stripped 7 bases from V and 8 bases from J, with 11 bases between. Germline V gives CDR1 SQVTM, CDR2 ANQGSEA. The CDR3 loop spans 10 amino acids. CDR3 DNA: TGCAGCGCGACCAGGTCCGAAGCTTTCTTT. This translates into CSATRSEAFF.

In its sample, this clone was seen once. The chain links TRBV6-5 to TRBJ1-1; a weak D match, TRBD1 (6 bases). The germline V gene encodes CDR1 MNHEY and CDR2 SVGAGI. V dropped 2 bases and J dropped 6 bases, with 13 bases sitting between them. The CDR3 totals 14 residues. CDR3 region: CASSYTPHRAEAFF. Written as DNA, the CDR3 is TGTGCCAGCAGTTACACCCCACACAGGGCTGAAGCTTTCTTT.

The V call is TRBV10-2, the J call TRBJ1-2; D is undetermined. Trimming removed 3 bases from V and 1 base from J, with 12 bases in between. The CDR3 runs 15 residues. Germline CDR1 is WSHSY and CDR2 is SAAADI. The CDR3 sequence is CASSDRPRINYGYTF. CDR3 nucleotide sequence: TGCGCCAGCAGTGACAGGCCACGGATTAACTATGGCTACACCTTC.

The rearrangement uses TRBV5-8 and TRBJ2-7, with 7 bases identical to TRBD2. The V gene end was trimmed by 2 bases and the J gene end by 2 bases; junction bases not matched to a gene: 4. The CDR3 has 14 amino acids. The germline CDR1 and CDR2 sequences are SGHTS and YDEGEE. The DNA of the CDR3 is TGTGCCAGCAGCTTTCCGGGACTAACCTACGAGCAGTACTTC. The encoded protein is CASSFPGLTYEQYF. The full variable domain, rest sourced from reference TRBV5-8 and TRBJ2-7, is EAGVTQSPTHLIKTRGQQATLRCSPISGHTSVYWYQQALGLGLQFLLWYDEGEERNRGNFPPRFSGRQFPNYSSELNVNALELEDSALYLCASSFPGLTYEQYFGPGTRLTVT.

This chain connects TRBV30 to TRBJ2-7; TRBD1 matches 7 bases. This CDR3 is 13 amino acids long. The trim removed 0 bases at V and 4 bases at J, leaving 3 bases unmatched. Germline CDR1 reads GTSNPN; CDR2 reads SVGIG (reference sequence). The CDR3 DNA reads as TGTGCCTGGAGTGTGAGGGGGCTATACGAGCAGTACTTC. It encodes CAWSVRGLYEQYF.

This clone was recorded only once. This sequence joins TRBV7-3 and TRBJ1-6; D possibly corresponds to TRBD1 (6 bases). CDR1 is SGHTA, CDR2 FQGTGA, per germline. V was shortened by 5 bases and J by 5 bases, with 10 bases between the two germline ends. The CDR3 contains 14 residues. CDR3 sequence: CASSRDRHNSPLHF. CDR3 coding DNA: TGTGCCAGCAGCCGCGACAGGCATAATTCACCCCTCCACTTT.

This chain connects TRBV5-1 to TRBJ1-2; TRBD1 agrees at 7 bases. Germline lookup yields CDR1 SGHRS and CDR2 YFSETQ. J gave up 10 bases and V 5 bases, and 17 bases lay outside the gene matches. This CDR3 contains 15 residues. For the CDR3, the DNA is TGCGCCAGCAGTTTAGCACCGGGACAGTTAAATGACTACACCTTC. Translated, it gives CASSLAPGQLNDYTF.

V is TRBV6-5 and J is TRBJ2-7; a possible D gene is TRBD1 (5 bases). This CDR3 comprises 11 residues. Trimming removed 8 bases from V and 3 bases from J, with 8 bases in between. Germline V gene data show CDR1 as MNHEY and CDR2 as SVGAGI. DNA for the CDR3: TGTGCCAGCCTTCAGGGCTACGAGCAGTACTTC. Encoded protein: CASLQGYEQYF.

This chain links TRBV12-3 or TRBV12-4 with TRBJ1-1, with D unresolved. V lost 5 bases and J 1 base, leaving 5 bases between the germline ends. CDR3 length equals 12 residues. CDR3: CASSTWNTEAFF. Written as DNA, the CDR3 is TGTGCCAGCAGTACTTGGAACACTGAAGCTTTCTTT.

The chain links TRBV4-1 to TRBJ2-2; 8 nucleotides line up with TRBD1. CDR3 length: 16 amino acids. The germline V gene encodes CDR1 MGHRA and CDR2 YSYEKL. The trim removed 4 bases at V and 1 base at J, leaving 5 bases unmatched. The DNA of the CDR3 is TGCGCCAGCAGCCGTACCGGGACAGGGAACACCGGGGAGCTGTTTTTT. This translates into CASSRTGTGNTGELFF.

The chain carries TRBV27 and TRBJ2-7, with 10 bases lining up with TRBD1. V shed 5 bases, J shed 0 bases, and the junction held 7 bases outside the gene matches. Germline loops: CDR1 MNHEY, CDR2 SMNVEV (reference sequence). This CDR3 region has 16 residues. CDR3 region: CASSTLRTGGSYEQYF. The CDR3 DNA reads TGTGCCAGCAGTACTTTGAGGACAGGGGGCTCCTACGAGCAGTACTTC.

J is TRBJ2-7 and V is TRBV12-3 or TRBV12-4; D not resolved. This CDR3 comprises 11 residues. The V gene lost 3 bases and the J gene lost 8 bases, with 8 bases spanning the gap. The CDR3 region has the DNA TGTGCCAGCAGTTTCCGACAAAAGCAGTACTTC. Residues: CASSFRQKQYF.

The chain carries TRBV30 and TRBJ1-2, with 9 bases matching TRBD1. This CDR3 has 15 amino acids. Germline trimming cut 0 bases from V and 8 bases from J; bases unmatched to any gene: 10. The germline gives CDR1 GTSNPN, CDR2 SVGIG (reference sequence). CDR3 loop: CAWSVGTGRTSGYTF. The CDR3 nucleotides read TGTGCCTGGAGTGTGGGGACAGGGAGAACATCCGGCTACACCTTC.

The rearrangement links TRBV12-2 to TRBJ2-1; TRBD2 was called by the table and not checked on the DNA. TRBV12-2 is deemed a pseudogene. The CDR3 covers 17 residues. CDR3: CASRLVSRGRPHNEQFF. The DNA of the CDR3 is TGTGCAAGTCGCTTAGTATCCCGCGGGAGACCCCACAATGAGCAGTTCTTC.

The V call is TRBV12-5, the J call TRBJ1-1; the D is unclear. The CDR3 has 15 residues. V gave up 3 bases and J gave up 0 bases, with 11 bases separating them. CDR1 is LGHNT and CDR2 is FRNRAP in the germline V gene. The CDR3 loop reads CASGFGDGVNTEAFF. In DNA form, the CDR3 reads TGTGCTAGTGGTTTTGGAGATGGTGTGAACACTGAAGCTTTCTTT.

The chain combines TRBV6-5 with TRBJ1-1, with 8 bases identical to TRBD1. In germline, CDR1 is MNHEY, CDR2 SVGAGI. V was clipped by 4 bases and J by 0 bases; unmatched bases: 4. The CDR3 has 15 residues. The CDR3 coding sequence is TGTGCCAGCAGTTCGACAGGGGAAATGAACACTGAAGCTTTCTTT. It yields the protein CASSSTGEMNTEAFF.

V and J are TRBV29-1 and TRBJ2-1; no definite D call. CDR3 length: 12 residues. Per germline, CDR1 SQVTM and CDR2 ANQGSEA. The V end was cut by 7 bases, the J end by 7 bases, with 14 bases between. The CDR3 is CSEQLWANEQFF. In nucleotides, the CDR3 is TGCAGCGAACAACTGTGGGCGAATGAGCAGTTCTTC.

Written as DNA, the CDR3 is TGTGCCAGCAGCCCTAGAACAGGGGGCGATGGCTACACCTTC. It codes for CASSPRTGGDGYTF. This chain joins TRBV11-2 and TRBJ1-2; TRBD1 aligns across 9 bases. Germline V gene sequence: CDR1 SGHAT, CDR2 FQNNGV. V gave up 5 bases and J gave up 6 bases; unmatched junction bases: 7. This CDR3 spans 14 amino acids.